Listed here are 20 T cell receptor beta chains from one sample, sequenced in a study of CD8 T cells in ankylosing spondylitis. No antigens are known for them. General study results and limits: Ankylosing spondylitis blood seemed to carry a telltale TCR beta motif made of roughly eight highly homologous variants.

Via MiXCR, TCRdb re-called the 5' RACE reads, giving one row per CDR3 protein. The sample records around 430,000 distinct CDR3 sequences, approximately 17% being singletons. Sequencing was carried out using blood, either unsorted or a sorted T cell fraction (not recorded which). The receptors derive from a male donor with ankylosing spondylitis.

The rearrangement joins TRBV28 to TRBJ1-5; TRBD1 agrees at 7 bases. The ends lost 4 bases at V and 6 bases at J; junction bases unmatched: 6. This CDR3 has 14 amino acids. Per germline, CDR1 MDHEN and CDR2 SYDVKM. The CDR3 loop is CASSSPRGSQPQHF. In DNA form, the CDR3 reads TGTGCCAGCAGTTCCCCCAGGGGGAGTCAGCCCCAGCATTTT.

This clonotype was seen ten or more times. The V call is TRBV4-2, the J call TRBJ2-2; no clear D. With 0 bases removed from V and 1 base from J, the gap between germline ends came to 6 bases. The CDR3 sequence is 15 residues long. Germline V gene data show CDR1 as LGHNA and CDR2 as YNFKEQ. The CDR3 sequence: CASSQDAVNTGELFF. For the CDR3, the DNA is TGTGCCAGCAGCCAAGATGCGGTGAACACCGGGGAGCTGTTTTTT.

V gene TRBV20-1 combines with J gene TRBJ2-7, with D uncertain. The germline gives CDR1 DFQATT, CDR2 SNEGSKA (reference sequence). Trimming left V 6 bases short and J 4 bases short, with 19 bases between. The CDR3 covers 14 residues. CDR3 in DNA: TGCAGTGCACCCGGATCGTTTGGCGCTTACGAGCAGTACTTC. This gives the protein CSAPGSFGAYEQYF.

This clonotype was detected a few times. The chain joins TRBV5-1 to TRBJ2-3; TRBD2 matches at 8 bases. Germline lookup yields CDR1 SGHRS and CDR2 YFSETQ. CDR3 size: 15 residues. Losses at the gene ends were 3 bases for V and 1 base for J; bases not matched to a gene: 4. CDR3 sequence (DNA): TGCGCCAGCAGCTGGGGACTAGTTGGCACAGATACGCAGTATTTT. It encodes CASSWGLVGTDTQYF.

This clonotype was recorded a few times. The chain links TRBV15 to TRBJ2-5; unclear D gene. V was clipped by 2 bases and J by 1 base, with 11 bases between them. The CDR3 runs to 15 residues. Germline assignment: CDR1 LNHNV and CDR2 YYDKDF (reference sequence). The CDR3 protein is CATSRPGRSQETQYF. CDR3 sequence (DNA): TGTGCCACCAGCAGACCCGGACGTTCCCAAGAGACCCAGTACTTC.

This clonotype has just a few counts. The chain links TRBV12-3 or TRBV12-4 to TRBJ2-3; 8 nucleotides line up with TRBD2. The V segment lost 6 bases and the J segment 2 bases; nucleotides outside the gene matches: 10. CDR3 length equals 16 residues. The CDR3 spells CASSSGTRRDTDTQYF. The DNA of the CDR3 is TGTGCCAGCAGCTCCGGGACTAGGAGGGACACAGATACGCAGTATTTT.

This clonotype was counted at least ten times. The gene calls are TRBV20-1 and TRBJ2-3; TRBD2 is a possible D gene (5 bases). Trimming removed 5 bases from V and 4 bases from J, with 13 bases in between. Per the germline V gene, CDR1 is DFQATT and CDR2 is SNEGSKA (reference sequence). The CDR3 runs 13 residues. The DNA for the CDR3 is TGCAGTGCTCCGGGGTTGATAGCAGATACGCAGTATTTT. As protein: CSAPGLIADTQYF.

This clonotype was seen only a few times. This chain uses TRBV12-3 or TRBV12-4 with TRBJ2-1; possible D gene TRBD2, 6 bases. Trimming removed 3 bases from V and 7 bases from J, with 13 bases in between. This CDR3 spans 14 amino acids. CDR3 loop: CASSFAGRSNEQFF. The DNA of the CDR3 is TGTGCCAGCAGTTTCGCGGGGAGGAGTAATGAGCAGTTCTTC.

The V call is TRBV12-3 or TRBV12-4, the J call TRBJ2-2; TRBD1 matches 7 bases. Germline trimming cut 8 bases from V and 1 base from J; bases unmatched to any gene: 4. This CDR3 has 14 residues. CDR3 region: CASPTGWNTGELFF. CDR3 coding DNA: TGTGCCAGCCCGACAGGGTGGAACACCGGGGAGCTGTTTTTT.

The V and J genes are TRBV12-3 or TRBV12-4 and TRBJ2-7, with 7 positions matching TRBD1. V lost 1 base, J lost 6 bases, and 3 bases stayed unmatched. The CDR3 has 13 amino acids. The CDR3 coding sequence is TGTGCCAGCAGTTTAGGACAGGGTACCGAGCAGTACTTC. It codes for CASSLGQGTEQYF.

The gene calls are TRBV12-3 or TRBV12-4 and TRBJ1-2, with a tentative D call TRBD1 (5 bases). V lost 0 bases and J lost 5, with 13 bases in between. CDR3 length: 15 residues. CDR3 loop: CASSLAAGPGYGYTF. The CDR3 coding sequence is TGTGCCAGCAGTTTAGCGGCGGGACCAGGGTATGGCTACACCTTC.

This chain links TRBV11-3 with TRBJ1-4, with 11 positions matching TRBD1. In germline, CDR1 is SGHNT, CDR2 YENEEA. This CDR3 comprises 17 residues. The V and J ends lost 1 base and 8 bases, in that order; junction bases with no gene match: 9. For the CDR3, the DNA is TGTGCCAGCAGCTTAGGGACAGGGGGCGCCGGATGGGAAAAACTGTTTTTT. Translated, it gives CASSLGTGGAGWEKLFF. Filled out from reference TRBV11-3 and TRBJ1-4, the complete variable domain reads EAGVVQSPRYKIIEKKQPVAFWCNPISGHNTLYWYLQNLGQGPELLIRYENEEAVDDSQLPKDRFSAERLKGVDSTLKIQPAELGDSAVYLCASSLGTGGAGWEKLFFGSGTQLSVL.

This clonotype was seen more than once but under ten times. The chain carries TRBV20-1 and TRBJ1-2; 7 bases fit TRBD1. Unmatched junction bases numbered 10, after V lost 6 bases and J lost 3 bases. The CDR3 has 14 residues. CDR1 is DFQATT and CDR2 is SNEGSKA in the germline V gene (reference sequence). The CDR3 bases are TGCAGTGCCTCGACAGGGTGGACTGACTATGGCTACACCTTC. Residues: CSASTGWTDYGYTF.

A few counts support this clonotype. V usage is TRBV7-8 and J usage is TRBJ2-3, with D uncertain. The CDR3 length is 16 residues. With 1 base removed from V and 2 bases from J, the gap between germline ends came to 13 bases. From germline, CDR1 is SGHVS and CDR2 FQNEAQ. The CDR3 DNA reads TGTGCCAGCAGCTTAGGTTATGCCCTCCTCACAGATACGCAGTATTTT. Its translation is CASSLGYALLTDTQYF.

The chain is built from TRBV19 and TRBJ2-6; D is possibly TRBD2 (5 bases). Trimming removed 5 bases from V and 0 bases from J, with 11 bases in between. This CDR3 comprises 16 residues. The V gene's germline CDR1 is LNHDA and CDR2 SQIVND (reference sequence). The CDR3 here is CASSAGVPSGANVLTF. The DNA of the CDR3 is TGTGCCAGTAGTGCCGGGGTTCCCTCTGGGGCCAACGTCCTGACTTTC.

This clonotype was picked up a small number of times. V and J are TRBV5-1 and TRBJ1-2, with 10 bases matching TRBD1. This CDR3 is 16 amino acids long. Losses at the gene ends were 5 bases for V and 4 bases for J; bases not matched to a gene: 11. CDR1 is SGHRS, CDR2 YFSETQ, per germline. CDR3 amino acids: CASRDPPGQGSYGYTF. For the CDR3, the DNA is TGCGCCAGCAGAGACCCACCGGGACAGGGGAGCTATGGCTACACCTTC. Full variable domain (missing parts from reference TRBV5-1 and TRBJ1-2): KAGVTQTPRYLIKTRGQQVTLSCSPISGHRSVSWYQQTPGQGLQFLFEYFSETQRNKGNFPGRFSGRQFSNSRSEMNVSTLELGDSALYLCASRDPPGQGSYGYTFGSGTRLTVV.

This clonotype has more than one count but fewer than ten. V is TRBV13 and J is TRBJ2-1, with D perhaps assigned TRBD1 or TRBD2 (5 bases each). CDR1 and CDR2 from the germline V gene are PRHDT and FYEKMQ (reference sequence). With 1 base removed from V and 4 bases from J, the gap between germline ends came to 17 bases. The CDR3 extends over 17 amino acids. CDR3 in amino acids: CASSLEGTITPYNEQFF. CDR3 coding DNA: TGTGCCAGCAGCTTAGAGGGGACCATTACCCCTTACAATGAGCAGTTCTTC.

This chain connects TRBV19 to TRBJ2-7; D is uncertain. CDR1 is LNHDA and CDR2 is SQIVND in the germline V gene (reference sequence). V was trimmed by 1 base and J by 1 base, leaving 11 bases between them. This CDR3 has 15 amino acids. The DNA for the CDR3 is TGTGCCAGTAGTATAGCCCACCATCCTTCCTACGAGCAGTACTTC. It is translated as CASSIAHHPSYEQYF.

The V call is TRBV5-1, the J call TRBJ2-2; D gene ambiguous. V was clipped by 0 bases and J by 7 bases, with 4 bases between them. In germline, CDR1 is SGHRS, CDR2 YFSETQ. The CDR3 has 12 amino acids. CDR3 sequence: CASSLAGGELFF. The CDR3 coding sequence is TGCGCCAGCAGCTTGGCCGGCGGGGAGCTGTTTTTT.

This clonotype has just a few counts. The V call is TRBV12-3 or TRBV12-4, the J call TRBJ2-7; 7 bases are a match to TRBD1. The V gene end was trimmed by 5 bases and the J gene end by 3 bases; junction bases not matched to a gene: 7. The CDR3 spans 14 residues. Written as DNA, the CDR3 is TGTGCCAGCAGTCACCGGGACAGATTCTACGAGCAGTACTTC. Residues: CASSHRDRFYEQYF.